This record concerns one T cell receptor (beta chain) sequence. The sample is drawn from a study of STAT5B mutations in CD4+ large granular lymphocyte leukemia. Study information: Healthy donors showed HLA-associated enrichment of the CDR3 'QG' motif.

Between the trimmed V and J ends, which lost 7 bases and 0 bases, there was a span of 4 bases. CDR1 and CDR2 from the germline V gene are GTSNPN and SVGIG (reference sequence). This CDR3 is built from 11 residues. Method: immunoSEQ multiplex PCR; TCRdb's copy keeps in-frame clones and lacks some. The repertoire includes approximately 49,000 clones, about 70% of them detected once, and about 1.5% sits in the top ten. The chain has TRBV30 and TRBJ1-3; no firm D call. The sequence came from a human donor in good health. The sample taken for sequencing was CD4+ T cells from blood buffy coats. CDR3 amino acids: CASSSGNTIYF. Written as DNA, the CDR3 is TGTGCCTCTTCCTCTGGAAACACCATATATTTT.